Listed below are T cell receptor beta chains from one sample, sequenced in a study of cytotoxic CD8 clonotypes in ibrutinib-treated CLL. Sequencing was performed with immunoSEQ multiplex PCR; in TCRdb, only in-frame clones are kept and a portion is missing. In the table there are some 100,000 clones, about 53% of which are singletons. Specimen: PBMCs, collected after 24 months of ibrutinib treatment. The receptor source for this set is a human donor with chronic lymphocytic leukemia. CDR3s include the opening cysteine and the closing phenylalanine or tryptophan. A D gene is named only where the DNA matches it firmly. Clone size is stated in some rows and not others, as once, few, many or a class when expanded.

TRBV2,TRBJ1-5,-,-,CASIMDSNQPQHF,TGTGCCAGCATTATGGATAGCAATCAGCCCCAGCATTTT
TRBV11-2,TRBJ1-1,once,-,CASSLSQGGTEAFF,TGTGCCAGCAGCTTAAGCCAGGGCGGCACTGAAGCTTTCTTT
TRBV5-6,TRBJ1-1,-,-,CASSRRNTEAFF,TGTGCCAGCAGCCGACGGAACACTGAAGCTTTCTTT
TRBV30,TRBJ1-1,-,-,CAWGTSNTEAFF,TGTGCCTGGGGAACGTCGAACACTGAAGCTTTCTTT
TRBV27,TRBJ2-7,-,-,CASSLRGVEQYF,TGTGCCAGCAGTTTACGAGGGGTCGAGCAGTACTTC
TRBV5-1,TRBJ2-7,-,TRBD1,CASGSTGGADNEQYF,TGCGCCAGCGGCTCGACAGGGGGCGCTGACAACGAGCAGTACTTC
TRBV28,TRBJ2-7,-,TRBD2,CASSPAGEYEQYF,TGTGCCAGCAGCCCCGCGGGGGAGTACGAGCAGTACTTC
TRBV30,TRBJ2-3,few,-,CAWRTPGATDTQYF,TGTGCCTGGAGAACCCCGGGGGCCACAGATACGCAGTATTTT
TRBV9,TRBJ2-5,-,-,CASSVLGSSGETQYF,TGTGCCAGCAGCGTATTGGGCAGTTCGGGCGAGACCCAGTACTTC
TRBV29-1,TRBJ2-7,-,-,CSGLNQVYEQYF,TGCAGCGGACTGAACCAGGTCTACGAGCAGTACTTC
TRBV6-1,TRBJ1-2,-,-,CASSESQIRVRGYTF,TGTGCCAGCAGTGAATCTCAGATAAGGGTTAGAGGCTACACCTTC
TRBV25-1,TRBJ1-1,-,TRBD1,CASRQTGTGGLEAFF,TGTGCCAGCAGACAAACCGGGACAGGGGGCTTGGAAGCTTTCTTT
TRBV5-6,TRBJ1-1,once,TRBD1,CASSSQGAHASAFF,TGTGCCAGCAGCTCCCAGGGGGCTCATGCCTCCGCTTTCTTT
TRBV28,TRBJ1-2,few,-,CASSLTDTTYGYTF,TGTGCCAGCAGTTTAACGGACACTACCTATGGCTACACCTTC
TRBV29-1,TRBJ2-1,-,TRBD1,CSVGQGSYNEQFF,TGCAGCGTCGGACAGGGGAGCTACAATGAGCAGTTCTTC
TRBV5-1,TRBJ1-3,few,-,CASSSLGSGNTIYF,TGCGCCAGCAGCTCCTTGGGCTCTGGAAACACCATATATTTT
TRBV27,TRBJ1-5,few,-,CASSGVWGQPQHF,TGTGCCAGCAGTGGTGTGTGGGGACAGCCCCAGCATTTT
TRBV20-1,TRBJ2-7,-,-,CSADTGNEQYF,TGCAGTGCTGATACAGGGAACGAGCAGTACTTC
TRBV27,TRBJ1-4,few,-,CASSISHSEEKLFF,TGTGCCAGCAGTATCAGCCATTCTGAGGAAAAACTGTTTTTT
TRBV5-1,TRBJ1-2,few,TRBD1,CASSPTQDRGWGYTF,TGCGCCAGCAGCCCGACCCAGGACAGGGGCTGGGGCTACACCTTC
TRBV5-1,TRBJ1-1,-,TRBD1,CASSPSSTGRTLNTEAFF,TGCGCCAGCAGCCCCTCATCGACAGGGAGGACCTTGAACACTGAAGCTTTCTTT
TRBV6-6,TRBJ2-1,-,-,CASSLVGNDEQFF,TGTGCCAGCAGTTTGGTGGGGAATGATGAGCAGTTCTTC
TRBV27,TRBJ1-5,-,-,CASSLSPGLGQPQHF,TGTGCCAGCAGTTTATCCCCAGGGCTAGGCCAGCCCCAGCATTTT
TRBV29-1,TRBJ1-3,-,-,CSVEAGNTIYF,TGCAGCGTTGAAGCTGGAAACACCATATATTTT
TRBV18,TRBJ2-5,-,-,CASSPNRLPSETQYF,TGTGCCAGCTCACCTAACAGACTACCCAGCGAGACCCAGTACTTC
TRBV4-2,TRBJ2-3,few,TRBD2,CASSQASGDTDTQYF,TGTGCCAGCAGCCAAGCTAGCGGGGACACAGATACGCAGTATTTT
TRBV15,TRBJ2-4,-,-,CATSRDKSRYF,TGTGCCACCAGCAGAGATAAGAGTCGGTACTTC
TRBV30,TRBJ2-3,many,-,CAWSIPPQYTSTDTQYF,TGTGCCTGGAGTATCCCCCCCCAGTACACTAGCACAGATACGCAGTATTTT
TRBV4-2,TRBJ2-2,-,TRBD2,CASRPTGTIGPGELFF,TGTGCCAGCAGACCCACGGGGACTATCGGTCCCGGGGAGCTGTTTTTT
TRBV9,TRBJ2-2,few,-,CASSVGFTGELFF,TGTGCCAGCAGCGTAGGATTCACCGGGGAGCTGTTTTTT
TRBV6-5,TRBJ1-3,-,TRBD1,CASSRQGATGNTIYF,TGTGCCAGCAGCCGACAGGGGGCTACTGGAAACACCATATATTTT
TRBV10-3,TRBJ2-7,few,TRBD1,CAAGQGPYEQYF,TGTGCCGCCGGACAGGGGCCCTACGAGCAGTACTTC
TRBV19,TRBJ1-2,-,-,CASPMGRLGGYTF,TGTGCCAGTCCCATGGGACGGCTGGGAGGCTACACCTTC
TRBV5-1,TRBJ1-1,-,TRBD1,CASSPQGTGNTEAFF,TGCGCCAGCAGCCCGCAAGGGACAGGGAACACTGAAGCTTTCTTT
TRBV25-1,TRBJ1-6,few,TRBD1,CASSARQGGSPLHF,TGTGCCAGCAGTGCCCGACAGGGCGGTTCACCCCTCCACTTT
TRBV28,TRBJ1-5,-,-,CASSRWGGSQPQHF,TGTGCCAGCAGCCGGTGGGGGGGAAGTCAGCCCCAGCATTTT
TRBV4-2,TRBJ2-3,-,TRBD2,CASSQDVSTSGGTDTQYF,TGTGCCAGCAGCCAAGATGTGTCGACTAGCGGGGGGACAGATACGCAGTATTTT
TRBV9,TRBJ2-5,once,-,CASGPGRQETQYF,TGTGCCAGCGGACCCGGACGGCAAGAGACCCAGTACTTC
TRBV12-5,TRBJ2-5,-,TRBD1,CASGSGTGGETQYF,TGTGCTAGTGGGAGCGGGACAGGGGGGGAGACCCAGTACTTC
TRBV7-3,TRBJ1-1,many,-,CASSLKISTEAFF,TGTGCCAGCAGCCTTAAAATTAGCACTGAAGCTTTCTTT
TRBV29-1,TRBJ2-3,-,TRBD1,CSVEDLERGQGAPDTQYF,TGCAGCGTTGAAGATCTTGAAAGAGGGCAGGGGGCCCCAGATACGCAGTATTTT
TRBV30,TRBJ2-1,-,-,CAWDIRSYNEQFF,TGTGCCTGGGACATTCGCTCCTACAATGAGCAGTTCTTC
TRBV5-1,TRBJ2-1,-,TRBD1,CASSLTGTAFNEQFF,TGCGCCAGCAGCTTGACCGGGACAGCTTTCAATGAGCAGTTCTTC
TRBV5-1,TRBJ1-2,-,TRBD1,CASSLGQGPYGYTF,TGCGCCAGCAGCTTGGGACAGGGACCTTATGGCTACACCTTC
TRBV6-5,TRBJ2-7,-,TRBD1,CAARTGGREQYF,TGTGCCGCCCGGACAGGGGGTCGGGAGCAGTACTTC
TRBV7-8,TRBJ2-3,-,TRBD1,CASSLGFSWDRASSTDTQYF,TGTGCCAGCAGCTTAGGGTTCTCGTGGGACAGGGCCAGTAGCACAGATACGCAGTATTTT
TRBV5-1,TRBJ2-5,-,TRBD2,CASSLAQLAGGQETQYF,TGCGCCAGCAGCTTGGCCCAGCTAGCGGGGGGCCAAGAGACCCAGTACTTC
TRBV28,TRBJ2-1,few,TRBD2,CASRPGGAAQNEQFF,TGTGCCAGCAGACCCGGGGGGGCCGCGCAGAATGAGCAGTTCTTC
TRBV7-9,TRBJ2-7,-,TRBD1,CASSLFQGEREQYF,TGTGCCAGCAGTTTGTTCCAGGGGGAGCGGGAGCAGTACTTC
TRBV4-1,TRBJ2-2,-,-,CASSHPTSPGELFF,TGCGCCAGCAGCCACCCAACGAGTCCCGGGGAGCTGTTTTTT